This T cell receptor beta chain was captured by sequencing in a study of PD-1 blockade in mismatch repair-deficient tumors. Across the whole study: Patients had around 11 mismatch repair-deficient cancer types and were previously treated and progressing.

Assay used: immunoSEQ multiplex PCR; TCRdb lists only in-frame clones, some missing. The sample comprises around 9,600 clones, roughly 87% of which are singletons, and 14% to 15% rests with the top ten. Germline V gene sequence: CDR1 SGHVS, CDR2 FNYEAQ. This CDR3 comprises 13 residues. The germline V and J ends were trimmed by 1 base and 3 bases, with 6 bases remaining between them. Regarding this clone: Its specificity is not known.

Findings of the study overall: After pembrolizumab, tumor-resident clones rose rapidly, then generally contracted before radiologic responses.

Time point meaning: roughly 10-day in vitro stimulation with candidate mutation-associated neoantigen peptide 1. TCR sequencing covered a few patients who responded to pembrolizumab. More than five ELISpot-reactive neoantigen peptides each drove a 10-day in vitro stimulation. The chain carries TRBV7-6 and TRBJ1-1; D not certain. The clonotype comes from an adult with mismatch repair-deficient cancer. Sequencing used cells cultured in vitro, obtained from a patient treated with pembrolizumab. CDR3 DNA: TGTGCCAGCAGCTTAGGGCGGTACACTGAAGCTTTCTTT. Amino acid sequence: CASSLGRYTEAFF.